The TCR beta chain under discussion was sequenced for a study of blood T cell repertoires in COVID-19 (dated by TCRdb to 2020 to 2022). For the wider study: The collaborator samples originated in the United States, Italy and Spain and spanned the acute and convalescent phases of COVID-19. The prospective study material was composed of cDNA or gDNA derived from T cells, B-cell-depleted T cells, or PBMCs. The dataset comprised deeply sampled blood TCRbeta repertoires from subjects exposed to, actively infected with, or recovered from COVID-19. The repertoires were released in a freely available public database meant as a resource for research on the immune response to SARS-CoV-2. The samples were drawn from the first 160 participants of the ongoing ImmuneRACE study and from some 1,300 subjects provided by 6 global collaborators. A de-identified subject ID, COVID-19 status, age in years and sex were almost always included in the sample metadata. Where available, HLA class I and class II types were obtained from metadata supplied by the sample provider rather than from assay-based typing. Results the study describes overall, beyond this receptor: How much clinical and demographic metadata was included differed by source and by participant, and the metadata was provided uncurated.

Relative to germline, V is missing 4 bases and J is missing 0 bases, with 16 bases of the junction outside any gene match. CDR1 and CDR2 were assigned from the germline V gene as SGHTS and YDEGEE. The CDR3 covers 18 residues, taking in both the cysteine and the phenylalanine. Of the read, only the CDR3 DNA is kept; its 54 bases are in frame from base 1. In regard to this clone: Its antigen remains unidentified. No base quality information exists; no much larger clone differs at one position.

Collaborating institutions collected whole blood in K2EDTA tubes following their own protocols. Collaborator samples were shipped for TCRbeta analysis as frozen whole blood, isolated PBMCs, or DNA extracted from either sample type. The immunoSEQ Assay, a bias-controlled multiplex PCR, was used to amplify TCRbeta CDR3 regions from genomic DNA. The original methods were these. The number of nucleated cells in each sample was estimated from the amplification of reference gene primers within the assay. Sequence reads were collapsed and filtered to measure the absolute abundance of every unique TCRbeta CDR3 rearrangement. Productive Simpson clonality was computed per sample as the square root of Simpson's diversity index over productive rearrangements. Drawn from immuneACCESS, this table holds only the in-frame rearrangements with V and J called that TCRdb kept. Clones are partly lost; checked studies trace under half to an unresolved V gene and leave the rest unexplained. D and trimming come from the DNA, and the V and J calls and clone size come from that table. The sample yields around 300,000 clones; around 87% were counted once. The ten largest clones add up to 1% of the sample.

The sequence derives from a man in his fifties or sixties with active or convalescent COVID-19. The chain was built from TRBV5-8 and TRBJ2-7, with 7 middle bases fitting TRBD1. The sequenced sample consisted of peripheral blood. The nucleotide sequence reads as follows: TGTGCCAGCAGCCCCCGGGACAGCATGATACACAGCTCCTACGAGCAGTACTTC. Its translation reads: CASSPRDSMIHSSYEQYF.